Listed below are T cell receptor beta chains from one sample, sequenced in a study of T cell responses to AZD1222 COVID-19 vaccine. The table came from immunoSEQ multiplex PCR; TCRdb's copy has only in-frame clones and leaves some out. The data hold 120,000 or so clones, with 92% observed a single time. Material: peripheral blood, obtained on day 0 of AZD1222 vaccination. These receptors were taken from an adult in good health. Both conserved end residues are part of each CDR3. Each record gives: D gene, J gene, V gene, clone size, CDR3 DNA, CDR3 protein. A D gene is named only where the DNA matches it firmly. A clone size is listed for some rows: how often the clone was seen (once, few, many), or a class if it is expanded.

>TRBD1|TRBJ1-1|TRBV6-5|NA
TGTGCCAGCTTGGACAGGCGGGAAGCTTTCTTT
CASLDRREAFF
>NA|TRBJ1-2|TRBV7-9|NA
TGTGCCAGCAGGACCTTAGGGTCGGGGTGGGCCTATGGCTACACCTTC
CASRTLGSGWAYGYTF
>TRBD2|TRBJ2-7|TRBV10-2|NA
TGCGCCAGCAGTGAGCTAGCGGGAGGGCCCTACGAGCAGTACTTC
CASSELAGGPYEQYF
>NA|TRBJ1-1|TRBV29-1|NA
TGCAGCGTTGAATTAACGTTAGCAATGAACACTGAAGCTTTCTTT
CSVELTLAMNTEAFF
>NA|TRBJ1-1|TRBV3-1/TRBV3-2|NA
TGTGCCAGCAGCCCCCCCGGTAATCTGATATGGACTGAAGCTTTCTTT
CASSPPGNLIWTEAFF
>NA|TRBJ2-5|TRBV19|once
TGTGCCAGTAGTAACGGGGTAAAAGAGACCCAGTACTTC
CASSNGVKETQYF
>TRBD1|TRBJ1-3|TRBV7-2|NA
TGTGCCAGCAGCCGCCTCCCCGGGACAGGGGGAAACACCATATATTTT
CASSRLPGTGGNTIYF
>NA|TRBJ1-2|TRBV27|NA
TGTGCCAGCAGTATAAATGGGGCTCATGGCTACACCTTC
CASSINGAHGYTF
>TRBD2|TRBJ2-2|TRBV5-1|few
TGCGCCAGCAGCTTGGCGCTAGCGGGAGTCACCGGGGAGCTGTTTTTT
CASSLALAGVTGELFF
>NA|TRBJ2-2|TRBV15|NA
TGTGCCACCAGCAGAGGGGGCCCCACGAACACCGGGGAGCTGTTTTTT
CATSRGGPTNTGELFF
>TRBD2|TRBJ2-1|TRBV7-9|NA
TGTGCCAGCAGGTTAGCGGGGGGGAGGAGTGAGCAGTTCTTC
CASRLAGGRSEQFF
>TRBD1|TRBJ1-5|TRBV5-5|NA
TGTGCCAGCAGCTTACCCCGGGACAGGGGGAGTCAGCCCCAGCATTTT
CASSLPRDRGSQPQHF
>NA|TRBJ2-7|TRBV6-2/TRBV6-3|NA
TGTGCCAGCAGTGCGACAAACCCCACCCGGAACGAGCAGTACTTC
CASSATNPTRNEQYF
>NA|TRBJ1-1|TRBV6-2/TRBV6-3|NA
TGTGCCAGCAGTTACGGTATGGGAGGCACTGAAGCTTTCTTT
CASSYGMGGTEAFF
>NA|TRBJ2-1|TRBV15|NA
TGTGCCACCAGCAGAGTGGGGAGCTCCTACAATGAGCAGTTCTTC
CATSRVGSSYNEQFF
>NA|TRBJ2-7|TRBV6-6|NA
TGTGCCAGCACGGCGGGCAGGGGAACCTACGAGCAGTACTTC
CASTAGRGTYEQYF
>NA|TRBJ2-7|TRBV6-5|NA
TGTGCCAGCAGTTACTCCTTTAAGGGGGAGCAGTACTTC
CASSYSFKGEQYF
>NA|TRBJ2-3|TRBV10-1|few
TGCGCCAGCAGTGGAGGGGGGCGAGATACGCAGTATTTT
CASSGGGRDTQYF
>NA|TRBJ1-3|TRBV27|NA
TGTGCCAGCAGGGACATATCCTCTGGAAACACCATATATTTT
CASRDISSGNTIYF
>TRBD2|TRBJ2-7|TRBV7-2|NA
TGTGCCAGCAGCTTACTAGCGGGGGGTTACGAGCAGTACTTC
CASSLLAGGYEQYF
>NA|TRBJ1-1|TRBV11-2|NA
TGTGCCAGCAGCCGGGGGCAGTTCACTGAAGCTTTCTTT
CASSRGQFTEAFF
>TRBD2|TRBJ2-1|TRBV14|NA
TGTGCCAGCAGCCAAGTAACGCGGGGGATAAGGGAGCAGTTCTTC
CASSQVTRGIREQFF
>TRBD2|TRBJ2-5|TRBV19|NA
TGTGCCAGTAGTTTCCAAGGACTAGCGGGAGGGATGGAGACCCAGTACTTC
CASSFQGLAGGMETQYF
>NA|TRBJ1-2|TRBV7-9|once
TGTGCCAGCAGCTCGCAAGGGTCTGCGGGCGGCTATGGCTACACCTTC
CASSSQGSAGGYGYTF
>NA|TRBJ2-2|TRBV6-2/TRBV6-3|NA
TGTGCCAGCAGTTACGATGGACAGCGAGCGAACACCGGGGAGCTGTTTTTT
CASSYDGQRANTGELFF
>NA|TRBJ2-7|TRBV5-1|NA
TGCGCCAGCATCCGGGGGGCGGGCAGGGTTTCCTACGAGCAGTACTTC
CASIRGAGRVSYEQYF
>NA|TRBJ2-2|TRBV27|NA
TGTGCCAGCAGACTACAGGGAGCGAACACCGGGGAGCTGTTTTTT
CASRLQGANTGELFF
>NA|TRBJ1-2|TRBV7-2|NA
TGTGCCAGCAGCTCCTCGGGGCCTATTTATGGCTACACCTTC
CASSSSGPIYGYTF
>NA|TRBJ1-1|TRBV19|NA
TGTGCCAGTAGTATAGGTCCGATTTACACTGAAGCTTTCTTT
CASSIGPIYTEAFF
>NA|TRBJ2-3|TRBV20-1|NA
TGCAGTGCTAGTCGGGATGCTAGCACAGATACGCAGTATTTT
CSASRDASTDTQYF
>TRBD2|TRBJ2-1|TRBV7-6|few
TGTGCCAGCAGCCCCACGGTTGGGGGGGGCTACAATGAGCAGTTCTTC
CASSPTVGGGYNEQFF
>NA|TRBJ1-1|TRBV28|NA
TGTGCCAGTTGCAGCCTGAACACTGAAGCTTTCTTT
CASCSLNTEAFF
>NA|TRBJ2-1|TRBV28|NA
TGTGCCAGCAGCTACGCGAGGGACAATGAGCAGTTCTTC
CASSYARDNEQFF
>TRBD1|TRBJ1-1|TRBV2|NA
TGTGCCAGCAGAATCAGGACAGGTTCCAACACTGAAGCTTTCTTT
CASRIRTGSNTEAFF
>NA|TRBJ1-6|TRBV11-3|NA
TGTGCCAGCAGCTTAGGACAGCCGAATTCACCCCTCCACTTT
CASSLGQPNSPLHF
>NA|TRBJ1-1|TRBV25-1|NA
TGTGCCAGCAAACAGGCCCTGAACACTGAAGCTTTCTTT
CASKQALNTEAFF
>TRBD1|TRBJ1-2|TRBV28|NA
TGTGCCAGCAGAACGACAGGGGTCTATGGCTACACCTTC
CASRTTGVYGYTF
>NA|TRBJ2-7|TRBV28|NA
TGTGCCAGCAGTCCCCTGACAGCCTCCTACGAGCAGTACTTC
CASSPLTASYEQYF
>NA|TRBJ2-2|TRBV4-3|NA
TGCGCCAGCAGCCAATCTCCCGGCGGGGTCGGGGAGCTGTTTTTT
CASSQSPGGVGELFF
>TRBD1|TRBJ1-5|TRBV19|once
TGTGCCAGTATGGGGGACAGACTCAATCAGCCCCAGCATTTT
CASMGDRLNQPQHF
>TRBD1|TRBJ1-1|TRBV5-1|once
TGCGCCAGCAGCTTTACCAGACAGGGTATTATGAACACTGAAGCTTTCTTT
CASSFTRQGIMNTEAFF
>NA|TRBJ2-1|TRBV2|NA
TGTGCCAGCAGTGTTAATGAGCAGTTCTTC
CASSVNEQFF
>NA|TRBJ1-1|TRBV7-2|NA
TGTGCCAGCAGCTCCCTATTGAACACTGAAGCTTTCTTT
CASSSLLNTEAFF
>TRBD2|TRBJ2-3|TRBV9|NA
TGTGCCAGCAGCGTAGCTAGCGGGGGGGCCACAGATACGCAGTATTTT
CASSVASGGATDTQYF
>NA|TRBJ1-4|TRBV4-1|NA
TGCGCCAGCAGCCAGGGGGGAGGAGCAACTAATGAAAAACTGTTTTTT
CASSQGGGATNEKLFF
>NA|TRBJ1-1|TRBV4-1|NA
TGCGCCAGCAGCCAACCTACAGGGACTGGGACTGAAGCTTTCTTT
CASSQPTGTGTEAFF